Sequencing of this T cell receptor beta chain was carried out in a study of a mutant IDH1 vaccine in newly diagnosed glioma listed by TCRdb under 2021. In the study overall: Of the roughly 31 treated patients, about 62% were male and around 40% were female, and the mean age was around 40 years. Prior to enrollment, patients had been given standard therapy consisting of radiotherapy alone, temozolomide alone, or radiochemotherapy with temozolomide, with the combination given to most patients. Peripheral blood samples were drawn at six visits, namely V03 (baseline), V05, V07, V10, V12 and V13. For exploratory analyses, roughly 25 treated patients had longitudinal TCRB deep sequencing done wherever samples were available. The study at large found these results: Across multiple MHC alleles, vaccine-induced immune responses were seen in 85% to 95% of patients. Selection of PBMC samples for TCRB deep sequencing was based on availability. The authors noted that analyses of patient blood samples could not be reproduced because of sample limitations. Changes in the top peripheral T cell clonotypes picked up by TCRB sequencing did not appear to be linked to pseudoprogression.

The protocol used for the library was the immunoSEQ multiplex PCR assay. The hsTCRB Kit was used according to the manufacturer's protocol to amplify rearranged TCR beta chain sequences. An Illumina MiSeq was used to sequence the TCRB libraries. Under the source paper's analysis protocol: The proprietary platform of the kit vendor was used for demultiplexing, trimming and gene mapping. TCRdb provides this immuneACCESS table in a form limited to in-frame rearrangements. Some clones are lacking; in checked studies, under half of them reflect an unresolved V gene, and why the rest are absent is not known. V and J calls and clone size are copied from that table; D and trimming were computed from the DNA. The sample table lists tens of thousands of clones, roughly 80% of them with a count of one. The ten biggest clones cover 5.3% of the sample. On this clone itself: No cognate antigen has been identified for it. Base qualities are missing; no much larger clone stands one base away.

Read against the paper, the sample's time point label means: baseline, week 1 (first vaccination visit). This specimen's treatment or condition label, per the study, means: pre-vaccination baseline after standard-of-care therapy. All donors had newly diagnosed IDH1-mutant astrocytomas of WHO grade 3 or 4 that showed loss of nuclear ATRX. The samples were drawn from NOA16, a multicentre, single-arm, open-label phase I trial in Germany that tested a mutant IDH1 peptide vaccine in humans for the first time. For immunogenicity testing, the blood drawn at visit V03 was used as the baseline sample. The DNeasy Blood and Tissue Kit was used to extract genomic DNA from EDTA blood for TCRB sequencing. CDR1 MGHDK and CDR2 SYGVNS are derived from the germline V gene. V gives up 3 bases and J gives up 7 bases, and the segment between their germline ends measures 9 bases. The cysteine opens and the phenylalanine closes a CDR3 of 12 amino acids. The kept DNA is CDR3 alone, 36 bases in frame from the first base.

The sequences come from PBMCs, collected from a glioma patient treated with radiotherapy, temozolomide or both. This TCR derives from a man in his forties with glioma. Some clones in this sample may be carry-over from other donors' samples. The chain is made from TRBV25-1 and TRBJ2-5; a tentative D match to TRBD2 spans 6 bases. The DNA reads TGTGCCAGCAGTGATGGGGGAGGGACCCAGTACTTC. Its protein reads: CASSDGGGTQYF. The entire variable domain, with the stretches around the CDR3 drawn from the reference TRBV25-1 and TRBJ2-5 proteins, is EADIYQTPRYLVIGTGKKITLECSQTMGHDKMYWYQQDPGMELHLIHYSYGVNSTEKGDLSSESTVSRIRTEHFPLTLESARPSHTSQYLCASSDGGGTQYFGPGTRLLVL.